The rows below give T cell receptor beta chains drawn from one sample of a study of OX40 agonist ivuxolimab in advanced cancers. Only in-frame clones appear in the TCRdb table, and some are missing; sequencing was by immunoSEQ multiplex PCR. The sample has around 50,000 clones, roughly 92% seen once. Here the sequenced sample was CD4+ or CD8+ T cells sorted from blood, taken in a trial of the OX40 agonist ivuxolimab. Every receptor here comes from an adult with an advanced solid tumor such as melanoma, head and neck, liver or kidney cancer. Each CDR3 is given without its conserved first and last residue. Fields, in order: V gene, CDR3 protein.

>TRBV7-2
ASSLFPVGAMNTEAF
>TRBV4-3
ASSQEDSSYEQY
>TRBV7-6
ASSLAGSYTGELF
>TRBV7-3
ASSVGGPYEQY
>TRBV4-1
ASSQEAANTEAF
>TRBV28
ASSQTGARPQH
>TRBV4-2
ASSQETGYADTQY
>TRBV5-6
ASSSGTGTYEQY
>TRBV28
ASSFGWNEQY
>TRBV21-1
ASSNESGRRELF
>TRBV19
ASSPSAGYEQY
>TRBV14
ASSSGHYEQY
>TRBV7-2
ASSLGLNEQF
>TRBV9
ASSVGQPYNEQF
>TRBV7-9
ASSLREGYEQY
>TRBV6-1
ASSEARAGGPYEQY
>TRBV28
ASSLSNGETQY
>TRBV5-6
ASSLVTLNNYGYT
>TRBV9
ASSGGTHNEQF
>TRBV7-2
ASSLTQQLAGHYEQY
>TRBV9
ASSPEPGTHLNNEQF
>TRBV9
ASCEAGDSTDTQY
>TRBV28
ASSLLRELTDTQY
>TRBV4-2
ASSRSIGSGTQETQY
>TRBV27
ASIDKNSNQPQH
>TRBV10-3
AISESLAGASTDTQY
>TRBV6-1
ASSEDRQGLGNTIY
>TRBV6-1
ASSEDLNTEAF
>TRBV11-2
ASSQEGLAMGYEQY
>TRBV10-1
ASSESISGRAEAF
>TRBV29-1
SVDSVASFYSSYNEQF
>TRBV29-1
SVLQGKGYT
>TRBV15
ATSRGRNTEAF
>TRBV2
ASRLAESSYNEQF
>TRBV7-9
ASSLGQGSGNEQF
>TRBV6-5
ASSRGVRGYEQY
>TRBV11-3
AGSLGTDTQY
>TRBV11-2
ASSPSGAHEQY
>TRBV9
ASSAGTSVNNEQF
>TRBV2
ASYLAVDSGANVLT
>TRBV27
ASARGVYEQF
>TRBV15
ATSRLGHNEQF
>TRBV15
ATSRPQGTHEQY
>TRBV11-3
ASSPRGYGYT
>TRBV28
ASSLGPRDAF
>TRBV19
ASSTLPGAGDNEQF
>TRBV5-6
ASSWVANEQF
>TRBV6-5
ASSYAQGVGETQY
>TRBV5-4
ASSLGGKEISTDTQY
>TRBV27
ASSHPAGELF
>TRBV19
ASSKLDRGRETQY
>TRBV27
ASSLSGSSGANVLT
>TRBV4-3
ASSQEVQGGGNTIY
>TRBV5-1
ASSPYRESSGYEQY
>TRBV13
ASSLGQETQY
>TRBV5-1
ASSLGDRVFSGNTIY
>TRBV6-5
AIQRYYNEQF